The next 22 T cell receptor beta chains were all read from a single sample in a study of T cells expressing NK-cell markers. TCRdb re-called the 5' RACE reads and catalogs CDR3 proteins one per entry, DNA excluded. Its listing shows roughly 420,000 distinct CDR3 sequences. The source material was blood T cells: a sorted CD56 or NKG2C T cell subset, CD4+ or CD8+ T cells, or bulk PBMC T cells (not recorded which). All receptors come from a woman between 18 and 70 years old in good health.

This sequence joins TRBV10-3 and TRBJ2-1; as DNA is missing, the TRBD1 call by TCRdb cannot be tested. In germline, CDR1 is ENHRY, CDR2 SYGVKD. The CDR3 totals 15 residues. CDR3 residues: CAITGKGPGGNEQFF.

This chain links TRBV14 with TRBJ2-5. Germline CDR1 reads SGHDN; CDR2 reads FVKESK. The CDR3 has 17 residues. CDR3 loop: CASSQDWANQNQETQYF.

The chain combines TRBV27 with TRBJ1-1; with no DNA, the TCRdb D assignment of TRBD1 cannot be verified. CDR1 MNHEY and CDR2 SMNVEV come from the germline V gene (reference sequence). This CDR3 region has 15 residues. The CDR3 spells CASSLRQAANTEAFF.

This chain joins TRBV11-3 and TRBJ2-3; lacking DNA, the TRBD1 call made by TCRdb goes unchecked. Germline assignment: CDR1 SGHNT and CDR2 YENEEA. This CDR3 contains 14 residues. The CDR3 reads CASSLEGVGDTQYF.

The V call is TRBV5-4, the J call TRBJ2-7; TCRdb's assignment of TRBD1 cannot be checked, as there is no DNA. CDR3 size: 15 residues. In germline, CDR1 is SGHNT, CDR2 YYREEE (reference sequence). The CDR3 region is CASSSEWGGENEQYF.

The chain joins TRBV12-3 or TRBV12-4 to TRBJ1-1; TCRdb indicates TRBD1, and absent DNA this call remains unverified. The CDR3 consists of 17 residues. Here the CDR3 reads CASSPGDRSHMNTEAFF.

J is TRBJ1-4 and V is TRBV6-5; TCRdb outputs TRBD1, but without DNA this stays unchecked. The germline CDR1 and CDR2 sequences are MNHEY and SVGAGI. This CDR3 is 14 amino acids long. CDR3 region: CASSYSGGREKLFF.

The chain employs TRBV27 and TRBJ1-1; no DNA is available, so the TRBD1 call from TCRdb remains unchecked. CDR1 and CDR2 from the germline V gene are MNHEY and SMNVEV (reference sequence). The CDR3 spans 15 residues. CDR3 sequence: CASSPQGQGRTEAFF.

The chain uses TRBV7-2 and TRBJ2-1. In germline, CDR1 is SGHTA, CDR2 FQGNSA. This CDR3 is 13 amino acids long. The CDR3 loop reads CASSPSGWDEQFF.

The chain employs TRBV15 and TRBJ1-1. Looked up from germline, CDR1 is LNHNV and CDR2 is YYDKDF (reference sequence). CDR3 length: 13 amino acids. The CDR3 sequence is CATSPIVNTEAFF. Filled out from reference TRBV15 and TRBJ1-1, the complete variable domain reads DAMVIQNPRYQVTQFGKPVTLSCSQTLNHNVMYWYQQKSSQAPKLLFHYYDKDFNNEADTPDNFQSRRPNTSFCFLDIRSPGLGDTAMYLCATSPIVNTEAFFGQGTRLTVV.

The V call is TRBV11-2, the J call TRBJ2-2; checking the TCRdb D call of TRBD1 is not possible without DNA. The CDR3 runs 16 residues. Germline V gene data show CDR1 as SGHAT and CDR2 as FQNNGV. CDR3 loop: CASSLVPRGDTGELFF. The complete variable domain, with remaining parts taken from reference TRBV11-2 and TRBJ2-2, reads EAGVAQSPRYKIIEKRQSVAFWCNPISGHATLYWYQQILGQGPKLLIQFQNNGVVDDSQLPKDRFSAERLKGVDSTLKIQPAKLEDSAVYLCASSLVPRGDTGELFFGEGSRLTVL.

The chain has TRBV18 and TRBJ2-3; no DNA is available, so the TRBD1 call from TCRdb remains unchecked. CDR1 and CDR2 from the germline V gene are KGHSH and LQKENI. The CDR3 covers 13 residues. This chain's CDR3 is CASCEGSTDTQYF.

V usage is TRBV12-3 or TRBV12-4 and J usage is TRBJ2-7. The CDR3 has 13 residues. CDR3 sequence: CASSLNGYDMPYF.

The chain carries TRBV7-6 and TRBJ1-1; absent DNA, TCRdb's TRBD1 call cannot be checked. Germline-derived CDR1 and CDR2 are SGHVS and FNYEAQ. CDR3 length: 15 amino acids. CDR3 sequence reads: CASSLQGLHYTEAFF.

The V gene is TRBV12-3 or TRBV12-4, the J gene TRBJ2-7; TCRdb returns TRBD1, unconfirmable since there is no DNA. CDR3 length: 15 amino acids. CDR3 protein: CASSFPGQVTYEQYF.

The rearrangement joins TRBV20-1 to TRBJ2-1; TCRdb names TRBD2, which stays unverified in the absence of DNA. Germline-derived CDR1 and CDR2 are DFQATT and SNEGSKA (reference sequence). The CDR3 covers 16 residues. The CDR3 loop reads CSARDLRGRATNEQFF.

The chain combines TRBV14 with TRBJ2-6. This CDR3 is built from 17 residues. Germline lookup yields CDR1 SGHDN and CDR2 FVKESK. The CDR3: CASSQVHWSSGANVLTF.

The genes are TRBV28 and TRBJ2-7; TCRdb lists TRBD1, though no DNA is available to test this call. Germline V lookup: CDR1 MDHEN, CDR2 SYDVKM. This CDR3 is 17 amino acids long. This CDR3 is CASSFYTGRPQTYEQYF.

V is TRBV20-1 and J is TRBJ2-7; the TCRdb call, TRBD1, lacks DNA for checking. The CDR3 length is 13 residues. Germline lookup yields CDR1 DFQATT and CDR2 SNEGSKA (reference sequence). The CDR3 protein is CSARGFRGVEQYF.

The genes are TRBV4-1 and TRBJ1-1; TCRdb's D call, TRBD1, is unchecked because there is no DNA. The CDR3 runs 15 residues. Germline loops: CDR1 MGHRA, CDR2 YSYEKL. The CDR3 region is CASSQLKGGQDEAFF.

The rearrangement uses TRBV20-1 and TRBJ1-3; the TRBD1 assignment by TCRdb is unverifiable without DNA. This CDR3 is built from 16 residues. Per germline, CDR1 DFQATT and CDR2 SNEGSKA (reference sequence). CDR3 region: CSASEGLRTSGNTIYF.

This chain uses TRBV20-1 with TRBJ2-5; TCRdb's D gene call, TRBD1, goes unchecked for lack of DNA. The CDR3 runs 15 residues. Germline V gene data show CDR1 as DFQATT and CDR2 as SNEGSKA (reference sequence). The CDR3 region is CSAKPGIGYQETQYF.